The TCR beta chain under discussion was sequenced for a study of CD8 T cells in acute hepatitis C reinfection. Across the study: CD8+ T cells specific for HCV NS3-1073 were sequenced. Study observations and caveats: NS3-1073 specific repertoires were highly diverse across all groups. Preferential TRBV04 and TRBV06 usage appeared in all groups and was not explained by the naive pool. One of thirteen outcome-independent public clonotypes used V04-02/J02-02.

Clones were sequenced by immunoSEQ multiplex PCR, and TCRdb holds only the in-frame ones, with some missing. The data show over 35,000 clones, with 85% to 90% seen just once and more than 0.4% held by the top ten. Regarding this clone: Its antigen remains unidentified.

V lost 3 bases and J lost 5, with 16 bases in between. Per the germline V gene, CDR1 is KGHSH and CDR2 is LQKENI. The CDR3 runs to 16 residues. As for time point: naive CD8 control sorted from an acute-time-point sample. Sample: naive CD8+ T cells from PBMCs. The clonotype comes from a man aged 25 to 40 with chronic hepatitis C. The rearrangement links TRBV18 to TRBJ1-4, with D perhaps TRBD1 (6 bases). The CDR3 sequence is CASSPWTEWENEKLFF. Here the CDR3 DNA reads TGTGCCAGCTCACCCTGGACAGAGTGGGAGAATGAAAAACTGTTTTTT. The full variable domain, completed using reference TRBV18 and TRBJ1-4, is NAGVMQNPRHLVRRRGQEARLRCSPMKGHSHVYWYRQLPEEGLKFMVYLQKENIIDESGMPKERFSAEFPKEGPSILRIQQVVRGDSAAYFCASSPWTEWENEKLFFGSGTQLSVL.